This section outlines one T cell receptor beta chain sequence together with its context. This entry comes from a study of preoperative IRX-2 immunotherapy in early breast cancer. This table comes from immunoSEQ multiplex PCR, and its TCRdb copy is limited to in-frame clones, with some not included. The sample has 30,000 to 45,000 clones, roughly four fifths seen once; the top ten hold approximately 1.5%. The treatment is: preoperative locoregional IRX-2 cytokine immunotherapy. Samples came from a phase Ib trial of preoperative locoregional IRX-2 cytokine immunotherapy. This CDR3 has 16 amino acids. J lost 0 bases, V lost 4 bases, and 9 bases had no gene match. CDR1 and CDR2 from the germline V gene are SSHAT and FNYEAQ (reference sequence).

The TCR was taken from a human donor with breast cancer. The sample consisted of lymph node tissue, taken after IRX-2 immunotherapy. This sequence joins TRBV7-7 and TRBJ2-7; TRBD2 aligns across 7 bases. In DNA form, the CDR3 reads TGTGCCAGCAGCTCGGGAGGACCCAAAAGCTCCTACGAGCAGTACTTC. Translating gives CASSSGGPKSSYEQYF.